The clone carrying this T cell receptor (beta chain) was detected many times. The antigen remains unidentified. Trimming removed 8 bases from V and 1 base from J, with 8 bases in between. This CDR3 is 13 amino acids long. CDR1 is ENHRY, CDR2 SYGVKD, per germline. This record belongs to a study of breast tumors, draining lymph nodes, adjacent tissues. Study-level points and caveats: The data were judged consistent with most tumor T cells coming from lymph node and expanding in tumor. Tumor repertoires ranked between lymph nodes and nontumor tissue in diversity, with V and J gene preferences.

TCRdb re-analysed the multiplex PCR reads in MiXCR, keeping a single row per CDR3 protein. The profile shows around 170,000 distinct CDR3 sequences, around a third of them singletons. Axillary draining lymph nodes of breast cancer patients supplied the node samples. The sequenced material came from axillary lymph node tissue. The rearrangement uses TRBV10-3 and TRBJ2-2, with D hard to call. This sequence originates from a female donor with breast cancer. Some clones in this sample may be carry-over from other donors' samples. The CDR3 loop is CAISLGNTGELFF. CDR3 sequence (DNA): TGTGCCATCTCTTTGGGGAACACCGGGGAGCTGTTTTTT.